A single sample is the source of the 11 T cell receptor beta chains below, sequenced in a study of T cells expressing NK-cell markers (dated by TCRdb to about 2020). Library preparation employed 5' RACE. Instrument on record: Illumina HiSeq 2000. TCRdb reprocessed the reads, so every CDR3 protein sequence counts as one entry and DNA is not shown. This sample's records show about 550,000 distinct CDR3 sequences. The ten largest clones represent approximately 4% of the sample. Sequenced material: blood T cells: a sorted CD56 or NKG2C T cell subset, CD4+ or CD8+ T cells, or bulk PBMC T cells (not recorded which). The receptors come from a man aged 18 to 29 in good health. Donor details come from another sample of the same person, matched by shared clones.

The chain uses TRBV6-5 and TRBJ1-2; absent DNA, TCRdb's TRBD1 call cannot be checked. CDR3 size: 14 residues. CDR1 is MNHEY and CDR2 is SVGAGI in the germline V gene. The CDR3 here is CATPLSSLPYGYTF.

V gene TRBV12-3 or TRBV12-4 combines with J gene TRBJ2-5; TCRdb lists TRBD2, though no DNA is available to test this call. The CDR3 consists of 16 residues. The CDR3 loop is CASSLELAGVVETQYF.

The rearrangement links TRBV11-3 to TRBJ2-3; with no DNA, the TCRdb D assignment of TRBD1 cannot be verified. This CDR3 is built from 15 residues. Germline values: CDR1 SGHNT, CDR2 YENEEA. Here the CDR3 reads CASSPGTDSTDTQYF.

The chain has TRBV5-6 and TRBJ2-1. The germline CDR1 and CDR2 sequences are SGHDT and YYEEEE. CDR3 length: 14 amino acids. The chain's CDR3 is CASSLGHPNNEQFF. The full variable domain, rest sourced from reference TRBV5-6 and TRBJ2-1, is DAGVTQSPTHLIKTRGQQVTLRCSPKSGHDTVSWYQQALGQGPQFIFQYYEEEERQRGNFPDRFSGHQFPNYSSELNVNALLLGDSALYLCASSLGHPNNEQFFGPGTRLTVL.

This sequence joins TRBV6-1 and TRBJ1-2; TCRdb's D call, TRBD1, is unchecked because there is no DNA. The CDR3 has 16 amino acids. The germline V gene encodes CDR1 MNHNS and CDR2 SASEGT. The CDR3 spells CASRTGPGRGNYGYTF.

The chain joins TRBV24-1 to TRBJ2-5; no DNA is available, so the TRBD1 call from TCRdb remains unchecked. The germline V gene has CDR1 KGHDR and CDR2 SFDVKD. The CDR3 contains 17 residues. The CDR3 here is CATSDPPTGMNQETQYF.

The chain couples TRBV7-9 to TRBJ2-2; TCRdb lists TRBD2, though no DNA is available to test this call. CDR3 length: 16 amino acids. Germline-derived CDR1 and CDR2 are SEHNR and FQNEAQ (reference sequence). Here the CDR3 reads CASSASRTRGTGELFF.

The chain combines TRBV29-1 with TRBJ1-2; TCRdb lists TRBD1, though no DNA is available to test this call. The CDR3 is 12 amino acids. Germline V gene data show CDR1 as SQVTM and CDR2 as ANQGSEA. The CDR3 sequence: CSDLSRVTGYTF.

The chain joins TRBV18 to TRBJ2-1; lacking DNA, the TRBD1 call made by TCRdb goes unchecked. CDR3 length equals 14 residues. Looked up from germline, CDR1 is KGHSH and CDR2 is LQKENI. The CDR3 is CASSPIRGGSEQFF.

V usage is TRBV7-2 and J usage is TRBJ2-1; TCRdb designates TRBD2, a call that cannot be tested without DNA. Germline V CDR1 and CDR2: SGHTA, FQGNSA. The CDR3 covers 15 residues. CDR3 sequence: CASRFKRVPYNEQFF. The full variable domain, rest sourced from reference TRBV7-2 and TRBJ2-1, is GAGVSQSPSNKVTEKGKDVELRCDPISGHTALYWYRQSLGQGLEFLIYFQGNSAPDKSGLPSDRFSAERTGGSVSTLTIQRTQQEDSAVYLCASRFKRVPYNEQFFGPGTRLTVL.

This chain connects TRBV10-3 to TRBJ2-1; TCRdb indicates TRBD2, and absent DNA this call remains unverified. This CDR3 has 18 amino acids. CDR1 is ENHRY, CDR2 SYGVKD, per germline. CDR3 sequence: CAIRKGTSGTNSYNEQFF.